This T cell receptor (beta chain) is drawn from a study of T cell repertoires and HLA-DP antigens. Study results and limitations: Pre-culture clonality, around 0.041, was far below sorted CD137+ clonality of around 0.38.

Primers targeted 54 TRBV and 13 TRBJ segments. TCRdb's copy holds only in-frame clones and misses some; the assay was immunoSEQ multiplex PCR. The sample holds around 100,000 clones, approximately 92% seen once. In the case of this clone: Its antigen remains unidentified.

CDR3 length: 14 amino acids. Germline V gene sequence: CDR1 ENHRY, CDR2 SYGVKD. V lost 4 bases and J 2 bases, leaving 9 bases between the germline ends. The rearrangement links TRBV10-3 to TRBJ1-5; weak D call: TRBD1 (5 bases). The sequence was obtained from a woman aged 18-35 years in good health and CMV-seronegative. The sequencing sample was made of CD4+ T cells from PBMCs. CDR3 sequence: CAISAGARNQPQHF. The CDR3 DNA is TGTGCCATCAGTGCCGGGGCTCGCAATCAGCCCCAGCATTTT.